Shown below are 8 T cell receptor beta chains from a single sample sequenced in a study of OX40 agonist ivuxolimab in advanced cancers. Measured with immunoSEQ multiplex PCR; TCRdb has only the in-frame clones, and not every one. The sample has tens of thousands of clones; roughly 86% are singletons. This specimen consisted of CD4+ or CD8+ T cells sorted from blood, obtained in a trial of the OX40 agonist ivuxolimab. All receptors come from an adult with an advanced solid tumor such as melanoma, head and neck, liver or kidney cancer.

The V gene is TRBV5-5, the J gene TRBJ1-5, with D possibly matching TRBD1 (6 bases). Looked up from germline, CDR1 is SGHKS and CDR2 is YYEKEE (reference sequence). This CDR3 comprises 19 residues. Trimming took off 0 bases at V and 10 bases at J, with 29 bases between the two ends. CDR3 in DNA: TGTGCCAGCAGCTTGGGTCCCACTGGGGTACAGCCTCCGACAGGACCCCAGCATTTT. Translated: CASSLGPTGVQPPTGPQHF.

The rearrangement uses TRBV9 and TRBJ2-1; tentative D call: TRBD2 (6 bases). The germline gives CDR1 SGDLS, CDR2 YYNGEE. The CDR3 spans 17 residues. V lost 0 bases and J lost 6, with 19 bases in between. The DNA for the CDR3 is TGTGCCAGCAGCGTAGACACACCCGGGAGTATTCTCAATGAGCAGTTCTTC. Protein product: CASSVDTPGSILNEQFF. The full variable domain, rest sourced from reference TRBV9 and TRBJ2-1, is DSGVTQTPKHLITATGQRVTLRCSPRSGDLSVYWYQQSLDQGLQFLIQYYNGEERAKGNILERFSAQQFPDLHSELNLSSLELGDSALYFCASSVDTPGSILNEQFFGPGTRLTVL.

The genes are TRBV10-1 and TRBJ2-1; 15 nucleotides line up with TRBD2. Germline values: CDR1 WNHNN, CDR2 SYGVQD (reference sequence). The CDR3 consists of 19 residues. V dropped 3 bases and J dropped 6; count of bases not matched to a gene: 12. CDR3 residues: CASSDTPGLAGGLRNEQFF. The DNA of the CDR3 is TGCGCCAGCAGTGATACCCCGGGACTAGCGGGGGGCTTACGCAATGAGCAGTTCTTC.

The chain is built from TRBV4-2 and TRBJ2-4, with no clear D. The germline gives CDR1 LGHNA, CDR2 YNFKEQ. V lost 4 bases, J lost 0 bases, and 10 bases lay in between. The CDR3 totals 15 residues. The CDR3 is CASSLGFLAKNIQYF. CDR3 sequence (DNA): TGTGCCAGCAGCCTAGGATTCCTAGCCAAAAACATTCAGTACTTC.

This chain links TRBV30 with TRBJ1-5; D call uncertain. Trimming cost V 2 bases and J 3 bases, with 11 bases left between them. The length of the CDR3 is 14 residues. CDR1 GTSNPN and CDR2 SVGIG come from the germline V gene (reference sequence). The CDR3: CAWSLERVNQPQHF. The CDR3 DNA reads TGTGCCTGGAGTCTGGAGCGCGTCAATCAGCCCCAGCATTTT.

This rearrangement joins TRBV27 to TRBJ2-7; 11 nucleotides align to TRBD2. Trimming at V came to 2 bases and at J to 3 bases, leaving 9 bases not matched to a gene. This CDR3 has 17 residues. CDR1 is MNHEY and CDR2 is SMNVEV in the germline V gene (reference sequence). The CDR3 loop is CASSLRASGGRYYEQYF. CDR3 bases: TGTGCCAGCAGTTTAAGGGCTAGCGGGGGGAGGTACTACGAGCAGTACTTC.

Concerning this clone: This sample includes further DNA sequences coding for the same CDR3. This chain joins TRBV7-9 and TRBJ2-7; 7 bases fit TRBD2. CDR3 length equals 17 residues. The germline V gene has CDR1 SEHNR and CDR2 FQNEAQ (reference sequence). Losses at the gene ends were 1 base for V and 3 bases for J; bases not matched to a gene: 12. The CDR3 spells CASSLESGGVHFYEQYF. CDR3 bases: TGTGCCAGCAGCTTAGAGAGTGGGGGGGTCCACTTCTACGAGCAGTACTTC.

The V and J genes are TRBV5-4 and TRBJ2-1, with D possibly being TRBD1 (7 bases). The CDR3 runs to 14 residues. In germline, CDR1 is SGHNT, CDR2 YYREEE (reference sequence). Trimming removed 2 bases from V and 9 bases from J, with 15 bases in between. CDR3 bases: TGTGCCAGCAGCTTCGACCCAGGGGGGCTTGAGCAGTTCTTC. Translating gives CASSFDPGGLEQFF.